This T cell receptor beta chain originates from a study of T cells in Graves' hyperthyroidism and ophthalmopathy. The CDR3 totals 14 residues. V was clipped by 6 bases and J by 6 bases; unmatched bases: 11. Per germline, CDR1 DFQATT and CDR2 SNEGSKA (reference sequence). Amplification targeted TCR beta CDR3 regions from RNA transcripts. With the HTBI primer set, the TCR CDR3 went through a first round of RT-PCR. TCRdb reprocessed the multiplex PCR reads via MiXCR and lists one record per CDR3 protein. The sample shows roughly 250,000 distinct CDR3 sequences, roughly 22% of them seen only once. The receptor was isolated from a man younger than 40 with Graves' ophthalmopathy. Sequencing was done on a sample of blood. The chain links TRBV20-1 to TRBJ2-3; 8 bases agree with TRBD2. The CDR3 reads CSAPPREGRDTQYF. CDR3 sequence (DNA): TGCAGTGCCCCCCCCCGGGAGGGCCGCGATACGCAGTATTTT.